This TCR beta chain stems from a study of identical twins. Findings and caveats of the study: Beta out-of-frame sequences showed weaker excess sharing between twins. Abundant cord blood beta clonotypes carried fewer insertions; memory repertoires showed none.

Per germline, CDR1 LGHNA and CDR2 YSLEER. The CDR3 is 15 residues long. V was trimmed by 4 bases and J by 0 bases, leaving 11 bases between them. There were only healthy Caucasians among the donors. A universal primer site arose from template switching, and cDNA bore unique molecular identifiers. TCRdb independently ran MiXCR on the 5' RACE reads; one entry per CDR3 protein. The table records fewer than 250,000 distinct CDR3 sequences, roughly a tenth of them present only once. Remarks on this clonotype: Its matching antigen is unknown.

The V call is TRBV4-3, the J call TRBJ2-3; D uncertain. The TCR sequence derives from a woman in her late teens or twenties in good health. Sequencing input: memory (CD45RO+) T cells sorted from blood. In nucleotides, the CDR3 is TGCGCCAGCAGCCCCCGACTGGCTAGCACAGATACGCAGTATTTT. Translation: CASSPRLASTDTQYF.